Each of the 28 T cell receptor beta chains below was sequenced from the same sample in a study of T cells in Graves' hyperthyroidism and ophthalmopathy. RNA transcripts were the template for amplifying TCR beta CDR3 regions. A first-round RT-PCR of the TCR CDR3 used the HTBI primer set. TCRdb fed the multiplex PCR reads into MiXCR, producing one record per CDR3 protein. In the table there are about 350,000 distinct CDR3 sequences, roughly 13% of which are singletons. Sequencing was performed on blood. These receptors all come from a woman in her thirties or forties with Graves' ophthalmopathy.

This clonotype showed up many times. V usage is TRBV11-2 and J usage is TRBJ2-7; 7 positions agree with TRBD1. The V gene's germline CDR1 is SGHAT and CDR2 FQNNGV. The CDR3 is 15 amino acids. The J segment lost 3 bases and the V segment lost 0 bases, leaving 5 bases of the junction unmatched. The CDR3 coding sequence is TGTGCCAGCAGCTTAGAGTTCGCAGGGGGCTACGAGCAGTACTTC. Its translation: CASSLEFAGGYEQYF.

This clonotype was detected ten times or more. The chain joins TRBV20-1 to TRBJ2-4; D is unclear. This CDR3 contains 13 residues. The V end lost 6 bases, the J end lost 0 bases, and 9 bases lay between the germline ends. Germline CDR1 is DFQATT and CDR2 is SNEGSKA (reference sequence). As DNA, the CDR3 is TGCAGTGCAGGCAGAGAAGCCAAAAACATTCAGTACTTC. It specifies CSAGREAKNIQYF.

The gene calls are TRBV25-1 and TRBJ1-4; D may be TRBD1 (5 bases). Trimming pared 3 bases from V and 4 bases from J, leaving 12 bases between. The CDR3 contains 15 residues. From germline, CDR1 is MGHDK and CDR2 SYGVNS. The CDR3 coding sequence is TGTGCCAGCAGTGAGGCTCAGGGCTATAATGAAAAACTGTTTTTT. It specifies CASSEAQGYNEKLFF.

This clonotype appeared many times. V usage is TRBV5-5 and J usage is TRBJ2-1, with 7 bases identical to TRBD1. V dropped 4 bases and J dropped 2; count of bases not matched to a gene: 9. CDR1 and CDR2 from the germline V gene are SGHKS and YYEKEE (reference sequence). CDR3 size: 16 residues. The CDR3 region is CASSNLQGFTYNEQFF. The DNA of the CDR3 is TGTGCCAGCAGCAACTTACAGGGGTTCACCTACAATGAGCAGTTCTTC.

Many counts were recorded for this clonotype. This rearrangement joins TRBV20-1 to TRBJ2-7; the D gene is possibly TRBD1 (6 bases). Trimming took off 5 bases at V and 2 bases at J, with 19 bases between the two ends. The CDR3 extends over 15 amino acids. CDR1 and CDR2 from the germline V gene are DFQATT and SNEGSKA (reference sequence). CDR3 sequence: CSAGIQGRATYEQYF. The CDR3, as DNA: TGCAGTGCTGGAATACAGGGTCGGGCCACCTACGAGCAGTACTTC.

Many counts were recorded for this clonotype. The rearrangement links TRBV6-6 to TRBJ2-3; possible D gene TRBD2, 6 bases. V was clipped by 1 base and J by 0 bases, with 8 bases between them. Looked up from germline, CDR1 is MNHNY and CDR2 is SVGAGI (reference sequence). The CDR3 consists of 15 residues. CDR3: CASSYWGGSTDTQYF. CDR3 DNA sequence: TGTGCCAGCAGTTACTGGGGAGGTAGCACAGATACGCAGTATTTT.

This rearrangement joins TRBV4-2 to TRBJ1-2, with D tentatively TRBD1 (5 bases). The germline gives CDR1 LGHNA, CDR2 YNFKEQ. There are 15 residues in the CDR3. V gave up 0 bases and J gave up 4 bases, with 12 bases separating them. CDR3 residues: CASSQDWGGVYGYTF. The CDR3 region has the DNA TGTGCCAGCAGCCAAGATTGGGGGGGAGTCTATGGCTACACCTTC.

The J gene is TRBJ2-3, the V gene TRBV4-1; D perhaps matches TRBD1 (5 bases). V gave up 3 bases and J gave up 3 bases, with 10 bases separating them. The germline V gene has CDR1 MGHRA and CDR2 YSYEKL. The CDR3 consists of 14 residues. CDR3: CASSQFQGTDTQYF. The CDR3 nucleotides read TGCGCCAGCAGCCAGTTCCAGGGTACAGATACGCAGTATTTT.

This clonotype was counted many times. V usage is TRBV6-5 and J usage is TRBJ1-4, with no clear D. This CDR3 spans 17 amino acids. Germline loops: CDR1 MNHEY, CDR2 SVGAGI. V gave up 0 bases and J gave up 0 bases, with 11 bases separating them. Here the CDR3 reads CASSYSVPSATNEKLFF. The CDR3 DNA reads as TGTGCCAGCAGTTACTCGGTACCCTCTGCAACTAATGAAAAACTGTTTTTT.

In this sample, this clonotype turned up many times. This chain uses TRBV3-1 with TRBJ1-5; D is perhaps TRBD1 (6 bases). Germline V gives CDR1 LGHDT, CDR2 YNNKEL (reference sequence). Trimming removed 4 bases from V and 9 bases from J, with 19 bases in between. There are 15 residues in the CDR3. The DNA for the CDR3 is TGTGCCAGCAGCCCTACTAGGGACGTAGGGGGGCCCCAGCATTTT. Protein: CASSPTRDVGGPQHF.

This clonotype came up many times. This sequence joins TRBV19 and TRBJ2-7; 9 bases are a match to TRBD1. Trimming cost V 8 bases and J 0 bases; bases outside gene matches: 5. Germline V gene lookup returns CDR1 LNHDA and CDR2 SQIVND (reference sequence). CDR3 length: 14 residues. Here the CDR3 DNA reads TGTGCCAGTGCGGACAGGGGCAACTCCTACGAGCAGTACTTC. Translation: CASADRGNSYEQYF.

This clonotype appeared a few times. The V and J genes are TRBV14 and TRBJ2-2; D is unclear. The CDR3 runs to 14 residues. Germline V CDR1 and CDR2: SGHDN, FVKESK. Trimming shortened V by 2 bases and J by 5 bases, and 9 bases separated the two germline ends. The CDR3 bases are TGTGCCAGCAGCCAAATGGCGTGGACCGGGGAGCTGTTTTTT. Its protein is CASSQMAWTGELFF.

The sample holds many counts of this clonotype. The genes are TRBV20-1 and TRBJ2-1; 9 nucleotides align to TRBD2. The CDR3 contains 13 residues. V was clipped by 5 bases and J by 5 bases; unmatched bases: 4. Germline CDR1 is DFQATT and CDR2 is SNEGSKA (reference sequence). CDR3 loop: CSAGLALHNEQFF. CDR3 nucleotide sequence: TGCAGTGCTGGACTAGCGTTACACAATGAGCAGTTCTTC.

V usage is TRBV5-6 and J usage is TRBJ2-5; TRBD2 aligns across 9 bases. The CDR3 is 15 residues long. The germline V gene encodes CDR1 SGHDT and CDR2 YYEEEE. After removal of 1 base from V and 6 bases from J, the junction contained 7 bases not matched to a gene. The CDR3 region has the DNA TGTGCCAGCAGCTTGTATGGCGGGAGGGGGAAGACCCAGTACTTC. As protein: CASSLYGGRGKTQYF.

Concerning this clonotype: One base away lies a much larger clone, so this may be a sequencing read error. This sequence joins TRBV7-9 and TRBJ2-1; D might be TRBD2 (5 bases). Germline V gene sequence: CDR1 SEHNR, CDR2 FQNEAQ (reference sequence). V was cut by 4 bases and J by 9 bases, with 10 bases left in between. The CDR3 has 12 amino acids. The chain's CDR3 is CASSWTGVEQFF. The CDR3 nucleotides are TGTGCCAGCAGCTGGACTGGTGTTGAGCAGTTCTTC.

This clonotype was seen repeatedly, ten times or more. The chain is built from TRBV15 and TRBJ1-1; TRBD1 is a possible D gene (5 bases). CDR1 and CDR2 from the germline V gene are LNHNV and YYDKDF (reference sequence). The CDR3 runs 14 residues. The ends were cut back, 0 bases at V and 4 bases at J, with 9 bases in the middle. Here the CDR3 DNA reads TGTGCCACCAGCAGAGATATGGGGGTCACTGAAGCTTTCTTT. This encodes CATSRDMGVTEAFF.

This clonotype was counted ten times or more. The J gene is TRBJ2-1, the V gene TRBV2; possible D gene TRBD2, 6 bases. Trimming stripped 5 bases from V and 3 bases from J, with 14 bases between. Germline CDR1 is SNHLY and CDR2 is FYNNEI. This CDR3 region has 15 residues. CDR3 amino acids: CASSIGGTYYNEQFF. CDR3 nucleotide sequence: TGTGCCAGCAGTATTGGCGGGACTTACTACAATGAGCAGTTCTTC.

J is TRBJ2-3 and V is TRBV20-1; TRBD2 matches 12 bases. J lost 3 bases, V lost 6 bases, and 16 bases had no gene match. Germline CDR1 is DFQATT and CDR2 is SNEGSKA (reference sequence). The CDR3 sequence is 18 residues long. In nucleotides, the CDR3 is TGCAGTGCCGCGCTGGAGAGACTAGCGGGAGTGAGGACAGATACGCAGTATTTT. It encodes CSAALERLAGVRTDTQYF.

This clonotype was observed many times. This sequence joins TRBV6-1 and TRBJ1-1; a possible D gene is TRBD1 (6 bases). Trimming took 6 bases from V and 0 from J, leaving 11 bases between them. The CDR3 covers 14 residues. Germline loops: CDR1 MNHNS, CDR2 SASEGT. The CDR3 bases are TGTGCCAGCAGACCGGGGGCTGTGAACACTGAAGCTTTCTTT. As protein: CASRPGAVNTEAFF.

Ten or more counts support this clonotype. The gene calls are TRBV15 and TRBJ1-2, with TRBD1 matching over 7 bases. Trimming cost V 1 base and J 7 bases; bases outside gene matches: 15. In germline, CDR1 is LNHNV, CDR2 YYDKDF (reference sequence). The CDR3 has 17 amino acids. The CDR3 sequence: CATSRVPLSKGARGYTF. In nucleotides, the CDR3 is TGTGCCACCAGCAGAGTTCCACTAAGCAAGGGGGCGCGTGGCTACACCTTC.

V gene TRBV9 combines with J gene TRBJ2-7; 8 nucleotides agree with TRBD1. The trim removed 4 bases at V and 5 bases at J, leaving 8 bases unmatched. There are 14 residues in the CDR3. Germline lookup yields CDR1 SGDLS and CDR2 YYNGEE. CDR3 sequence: CASSRRPGQDEQYF. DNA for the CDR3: TGTGCCAGCAGCAGACGACCGGGACAGGACGAGCAGTACTTC.

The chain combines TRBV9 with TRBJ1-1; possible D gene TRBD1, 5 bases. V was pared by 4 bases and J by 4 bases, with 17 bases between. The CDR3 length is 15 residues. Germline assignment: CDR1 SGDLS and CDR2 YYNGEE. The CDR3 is CASSPDTMEVTEAFF. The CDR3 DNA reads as TGTGCCAGCAGCCCGGACACCATGGAGGTCACTGAAGCTTTCTTT.

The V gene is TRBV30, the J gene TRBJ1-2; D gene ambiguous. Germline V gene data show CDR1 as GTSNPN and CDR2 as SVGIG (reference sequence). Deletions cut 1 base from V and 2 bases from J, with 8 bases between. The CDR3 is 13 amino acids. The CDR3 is CAWSAVGNYGYTF. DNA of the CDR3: TGTGCCTGGAGTGCGGTCGGAAACTATGGCTACACCTTC.

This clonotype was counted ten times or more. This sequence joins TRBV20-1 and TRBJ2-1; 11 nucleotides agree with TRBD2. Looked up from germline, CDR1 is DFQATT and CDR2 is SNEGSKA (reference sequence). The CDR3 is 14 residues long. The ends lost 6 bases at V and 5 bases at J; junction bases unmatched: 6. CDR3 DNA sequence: TGCAGTGCGTATGGGACTAGCGGAAACAATGAGCAGTTCTTC. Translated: CSAYGTSGNNEQFF.

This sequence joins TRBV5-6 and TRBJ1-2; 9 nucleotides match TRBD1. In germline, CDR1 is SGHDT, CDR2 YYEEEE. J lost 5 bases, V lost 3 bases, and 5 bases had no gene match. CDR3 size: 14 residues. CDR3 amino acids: CASSSDRGWYGYTF. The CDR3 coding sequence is TGTGCCAGCAGCTCAGACAGGGGGTGGTATGGCTACACCTTC.

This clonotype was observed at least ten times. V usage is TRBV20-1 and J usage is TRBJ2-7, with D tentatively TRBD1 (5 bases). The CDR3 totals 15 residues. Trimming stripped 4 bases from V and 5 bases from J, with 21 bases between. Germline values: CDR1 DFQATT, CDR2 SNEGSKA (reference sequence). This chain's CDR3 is CSATSPQGRVDEQYF. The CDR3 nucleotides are TGCAGTGCTACCTCGCCCCAGGGCAGGGTAGACGAGCAGTACTTC.

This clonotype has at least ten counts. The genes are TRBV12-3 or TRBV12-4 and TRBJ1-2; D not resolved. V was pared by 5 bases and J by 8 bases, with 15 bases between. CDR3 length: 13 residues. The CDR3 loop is CASSPRGVYGYTF. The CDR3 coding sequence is TGTGCCAGCAGTCCACGAGGCGTGTACGGCTACACCTTC.

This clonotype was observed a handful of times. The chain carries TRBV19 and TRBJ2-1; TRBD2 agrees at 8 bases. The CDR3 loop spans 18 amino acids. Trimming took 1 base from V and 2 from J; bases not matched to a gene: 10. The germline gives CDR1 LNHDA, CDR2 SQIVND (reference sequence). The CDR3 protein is CASSIGLAGLYPYNEQFF. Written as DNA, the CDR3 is TGTGCCAGTAGTATAGGGCTAGCGGGCCTCTATCCCTACAATGAGCAGTTCTTC.